Below, 9 T cell receptor beta chains from the same sample are listed, as sequenced in a study of blood T cell repertoires in COVID-19. Produced via immunoSEQ multiplex PCR; TCRdb's table is partial and in-frame only. The sample carries 150,000 to 200,000 clones, roughly 77% recorded once. The sample was peripheral blood. The receptors stem from a woman in her forties with COVID-19, enrolled during active disease.

The rearrangement joins TRBV19 to TRBJ2-1, with TRBD1 matching over 7 bases. The length of the CDR3 is 16 residues. The V segment lost 5 bases and the J segment 8 bases; nucleotides outside the gene matches: 15. The V gene's germline CDR1 is LNHDA and CDR2 SQIVND (reference sequence). The CDR3, as DNA: TGTGCCAGTAGTTCTCGTCCCGGGACAGTTGAGGATGAGCAGTTCTTC. It is translated as CASSSRPGTVEDEQFF.

This clone was found a few times. The chain recombines TRBV6-5 with TRBJ2-1; 8 bases are shared with TRBD2. Germline V gives CDR1 MNHEY, CDR2 SVGAGI. Trimming took 0 bases from V and 9 from J; bases not matched to a gene: 10. This CDR3 has 16 amino acids. The CDR3 here is CASSYSSSGRGPEQFF. For the CDR3, the DNA is TGTGCCAGCAGTTACTCGAGCAGCGGGAGAGGCCCTGAGCAGTTCTTC.

This chain uses TRBV6-5 with TRBJ2-2, with 11 nucleotides matching TRBD2. Germline assignment: CDR1 MNHEY and CDR2 SVGAGI. Germline trimming cut 8 bases from V and 4 bases from J; bases unmatched to any gene: 6. CDR3 length equals 15 residues. CDR3 in amino acids: CASGLAGGLTGELFF. Written as DNA, the CDR3 is TGTGCCAGCGGATTAGCGGGGGGGCTCACCGGGGAGCTGTTTTTT.

The chain employs TRBV5-1 and TRBJ2-3; 10 bases map to TRBD2. This CDR3 comprises 18 residues. Germline assignment: CDR1 SGHRS and CDR2 YFSETQ. Trimming cost V 0 bases and J 4 bases; bases outside gene matches: 11. The CDR3 reads CASSLGFSVLAGADTQYF. Here the CDR3 DNA reads TGCGCCAGCAGCTTGGGATTCTCGGTTCTAGCGGGGGCAGATACGCAGTATTTT.

Notes on this clone: The identical CDR3 is also encoded by other nucleotide sequences in the sample. The chain has TRBV10-3 and TRBJ1-2; D is perhaps TRBD1 (6 bases). Germline assignment: CDR1 ENHRY and CDR2 SYGVKD. V dropped 0 bases and J dropped 3 bases, with 11 bases sitting between them. The CDR3 consists of 15 residues. CDR3 coding DNA: TGTGCCATCAGTGAGTCTAACAGGGCAGACTATGGCTACACCTTC. This sequence encodes CAISESNRADYGYTF.

CDR3 sequence: CASSLGGRPYNEQFF. As DNA, the CDR3 is TGCGCCAGCAGCTTGGGTGGGCGACCTTACAATGAGCAGTTCTTC. The V call is TRBV5-1, the J call TRBJ2-1, with D unresolved. With 0 bases removed from V and 4 bases from J, the gap between germline ends came to 11 bases. From germline, CDR1 is SGHRS and CDR2 YFSETQ. CDR3 length equals 15 residues.

The chain combines TRBV7-8 with TRBJ2-1; D unresolved. The CDR3 has 15 amino acids. Trimming left V 1 base short and J 4 bases short, with 11 bases between. Germline V CDR1 and CDR2: SGHVS, FQNEAQ. The CDR3 here is CASSLDSRNYNEQFF. DNA of the CDR3: TGTGCCAGCAGCTTAGACAGCCGGAATTACAATGAGCAGTTCTTC.

The rearrangement links TRBV2 to TRBJ1-6, with unresolved D. Looked up from germline, CDR1 is SNHLY and CDR2 is FYNNEI. The CDR3 totals 15 residues. V shed 2 bases and J shed 10 bases, with 15 bases lying between them. The CDR3 DNA reads as TGTGCCAGCAGTGAAAAACAGAGTATTATATCACCCCTCCACTTT. This encodes CASSEKQSIISPLHF.

J is TRBJ1-3 and V is TRBV6-5, with D uncertain. The length of the CDR3 is 15 residues. V was shortened by 6 bases and J by 0 bases, with 12 bases between the two germline ends. Germline V lookup: CDR1 MNHEY, CDR2 SVGAGI. The CDR3 nucleotides read TGTGCCAGCAGGATAGACACTTACTCTGGAAACACCATATATTTT. Amino acids: CASRIDTYSGNTIYF.